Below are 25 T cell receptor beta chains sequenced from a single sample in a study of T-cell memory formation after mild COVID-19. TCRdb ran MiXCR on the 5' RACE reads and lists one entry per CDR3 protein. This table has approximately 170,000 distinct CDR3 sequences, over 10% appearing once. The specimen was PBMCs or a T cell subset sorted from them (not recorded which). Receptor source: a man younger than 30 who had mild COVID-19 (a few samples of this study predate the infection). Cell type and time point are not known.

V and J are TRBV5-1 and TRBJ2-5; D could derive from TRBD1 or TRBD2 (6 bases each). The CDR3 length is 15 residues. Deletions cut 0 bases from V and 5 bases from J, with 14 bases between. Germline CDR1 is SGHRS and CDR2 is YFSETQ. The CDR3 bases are TGCGCCAGCAGCTTGGTTCGGGGGCGGGCGGAGACCCAGTACTTC. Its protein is CASSLVRGRAETQYF. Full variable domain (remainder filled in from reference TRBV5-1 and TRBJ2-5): KAGVTQTPRYLIKTRGQQVTLSCSPISGHRSVSWYQQTPGQGLQFLFEYFSETQRNKGNFPGRFSGRQFSNSRSEMNVSTLELGDSALYLCASSLVRGRAETQYFGPGTRLLVL.

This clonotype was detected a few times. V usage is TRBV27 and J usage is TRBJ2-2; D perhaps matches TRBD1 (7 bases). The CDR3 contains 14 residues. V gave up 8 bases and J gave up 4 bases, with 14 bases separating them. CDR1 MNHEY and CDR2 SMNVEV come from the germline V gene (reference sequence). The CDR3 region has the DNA TGTGCCAGCCGGACAGGAGGGTTCACCGGGGAGCTGTTTTTT. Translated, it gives CASRTGGFTGELFF.

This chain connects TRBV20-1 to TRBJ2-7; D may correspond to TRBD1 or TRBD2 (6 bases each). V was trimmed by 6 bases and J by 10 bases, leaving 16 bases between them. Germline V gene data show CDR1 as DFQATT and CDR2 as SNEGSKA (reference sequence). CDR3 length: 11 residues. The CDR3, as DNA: TGCAGTGCAGCTACAGGGAGGCGACAGTACTTC. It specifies CSAATGRRQYF.

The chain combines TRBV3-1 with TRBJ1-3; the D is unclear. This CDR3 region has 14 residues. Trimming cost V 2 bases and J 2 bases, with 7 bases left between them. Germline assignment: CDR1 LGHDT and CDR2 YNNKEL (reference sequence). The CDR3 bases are TGTGCCAGCAGCCAAACGACACCTGGAAACACCATATATTTT. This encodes CASSQTTPGNTIYF.

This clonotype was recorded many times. CDR3 loop: CASVEQSSWNTEAFF. CDR3 sequence (DNA): TGTGCCAGCGTTGAGCAGAGCTCATGGAACACTGAAGCTTTCTTT. V is TRBV6-2 or TRBV6-3 and J is TRBJ1-1; unclear D gene. The germline CDR1 and CDR2 sequences are MNHEY and SVGEGT. The V gene lost 8 bases and the J gene lost 1 base, with 17 bases spanning the gap. The CDR3 runs 15 residues.

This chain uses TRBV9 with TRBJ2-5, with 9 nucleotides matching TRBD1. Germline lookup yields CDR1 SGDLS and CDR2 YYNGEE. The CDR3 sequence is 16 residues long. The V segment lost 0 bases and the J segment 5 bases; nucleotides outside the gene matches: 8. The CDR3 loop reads CASSVDGMGQGETQYF. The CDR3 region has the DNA TGTGCCAGCAGCGTAGACGGGATGGGACAGGGTGAGACCCAGTACTTC.

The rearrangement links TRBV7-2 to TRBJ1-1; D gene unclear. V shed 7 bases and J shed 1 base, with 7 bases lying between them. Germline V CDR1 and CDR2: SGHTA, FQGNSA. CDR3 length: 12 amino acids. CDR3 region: CASKGGNTEAFF. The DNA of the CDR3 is TGTGCCAGCAAGGGTGGGAACACTGAAGCTTTCTTT.

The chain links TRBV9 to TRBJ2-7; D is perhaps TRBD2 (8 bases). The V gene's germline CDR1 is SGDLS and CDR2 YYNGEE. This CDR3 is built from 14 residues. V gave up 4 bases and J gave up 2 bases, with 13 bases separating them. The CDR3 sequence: CASSPGRGPYEQYF. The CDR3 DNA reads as TGTGCCAGCAGCCCCGGGAGGGGGCCCTACGAGCAGTACTTC. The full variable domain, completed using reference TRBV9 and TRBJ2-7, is DSGVTQTPKHLITATGQRVTLRCSPRSGDLSVYWYQQSLDQGLQFLIQYYNGEERAKGNILERFSAQQFPDLHSELNLSSLELGDSALYFCASSPGRGPYEQYFGPGTRLTVT.

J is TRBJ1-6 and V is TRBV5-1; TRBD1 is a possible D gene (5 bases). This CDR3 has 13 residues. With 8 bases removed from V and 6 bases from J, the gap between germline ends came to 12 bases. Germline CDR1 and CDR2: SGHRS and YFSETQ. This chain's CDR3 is CASQWDPNSPLHF. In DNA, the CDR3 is TGCGCCAGTCAATGGGACCCTAATTCACCCCTCCACTTT.

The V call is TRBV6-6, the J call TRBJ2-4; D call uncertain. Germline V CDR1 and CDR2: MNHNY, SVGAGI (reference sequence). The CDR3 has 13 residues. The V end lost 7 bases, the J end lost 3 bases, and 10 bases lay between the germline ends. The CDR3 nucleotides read TGTGCCAGCAAGAGTGGAGACAAAAACATTCAGTACTTC. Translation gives CASKSGDKNIQYF.

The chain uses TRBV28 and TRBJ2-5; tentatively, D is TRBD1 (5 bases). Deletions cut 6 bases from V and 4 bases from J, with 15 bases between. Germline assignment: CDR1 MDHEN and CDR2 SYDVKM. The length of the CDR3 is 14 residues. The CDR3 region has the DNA TGTGCCAGCAGGCAACCCAGGGAAGGAGAGACCCAGTACTTC. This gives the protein CASRQPREGETQYF.

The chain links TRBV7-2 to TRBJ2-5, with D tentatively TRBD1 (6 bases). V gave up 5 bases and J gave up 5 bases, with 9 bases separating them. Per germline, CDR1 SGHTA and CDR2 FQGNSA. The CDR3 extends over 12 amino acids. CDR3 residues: CASSPDRETQYF. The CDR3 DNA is TGTGCCAGCAGCCCTGACAGGGAGACCCAGTACTTC.

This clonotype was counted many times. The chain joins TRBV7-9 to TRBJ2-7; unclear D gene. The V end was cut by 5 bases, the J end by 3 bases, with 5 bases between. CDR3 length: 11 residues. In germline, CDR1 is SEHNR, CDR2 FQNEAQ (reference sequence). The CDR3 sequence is CASSVSYEQYF. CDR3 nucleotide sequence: TGTGCCAGCAGCGTCAGCTACGAGCAGTACTTC. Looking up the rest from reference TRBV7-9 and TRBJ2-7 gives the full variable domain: DTGVSQNPRHKITKRGQNVTFRCDPISEHNRLYWYRQTLGQGPEFLTYFQNEAQLEKSRLLSDRFSAERPKGSFSTLEIQRTEQGDSAMYLCASSVSYEQYFGPGTRLTVT.

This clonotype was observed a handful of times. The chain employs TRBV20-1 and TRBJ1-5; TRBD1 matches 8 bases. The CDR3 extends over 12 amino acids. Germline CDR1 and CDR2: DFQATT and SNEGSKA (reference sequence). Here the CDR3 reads CSVGQGDQPQHF. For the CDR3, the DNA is TGCAGCGTCGGACAGGGAGATCAGCCCCAGCATTTT.

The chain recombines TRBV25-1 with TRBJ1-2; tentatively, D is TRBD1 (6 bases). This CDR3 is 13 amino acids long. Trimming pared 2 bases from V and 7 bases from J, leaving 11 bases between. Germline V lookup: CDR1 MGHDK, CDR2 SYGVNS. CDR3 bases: TGTGCCAGCAGTGAACGCGGGACATTTGGCTACACCTTC. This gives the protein CASSERGTFGYTF.

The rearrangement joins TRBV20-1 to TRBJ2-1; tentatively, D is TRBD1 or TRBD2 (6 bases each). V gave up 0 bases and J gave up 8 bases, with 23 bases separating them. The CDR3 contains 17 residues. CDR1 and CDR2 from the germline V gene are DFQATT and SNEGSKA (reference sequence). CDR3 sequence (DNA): TGCAGTGCTAGAGACCCCGGATCCTCGGGGGCCATGGATGAGCAGTTCTTC. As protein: CSARDPGSSGAMDEQFF.

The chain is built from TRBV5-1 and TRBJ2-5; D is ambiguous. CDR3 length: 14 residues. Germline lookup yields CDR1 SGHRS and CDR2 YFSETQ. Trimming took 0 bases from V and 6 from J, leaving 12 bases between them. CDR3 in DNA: TGCGCCAGCAGCTTGGTTGTCGAGGTGAAGACCCAGTACTTC. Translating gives CASSLVVEVKTQYF.

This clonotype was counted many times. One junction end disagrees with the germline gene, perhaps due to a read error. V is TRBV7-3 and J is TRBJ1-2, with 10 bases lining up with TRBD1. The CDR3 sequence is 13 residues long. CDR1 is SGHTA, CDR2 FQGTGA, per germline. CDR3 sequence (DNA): TGCGCCAGCAGCTCCGGACAGGGGGATGGCTACACCTTC. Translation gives CASSSGQGDGYTF. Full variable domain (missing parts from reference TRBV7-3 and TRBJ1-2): GAGVSQTPSNKVTEKGKYVELRCDPISGHTALYWYRQSLGQGPEFLIYFQGTGAADDSGLPNDRFFAVRPEGSVSTLKIQRTERGDSAVYLCASSSGQGDGYTFGSGTRLTVV.

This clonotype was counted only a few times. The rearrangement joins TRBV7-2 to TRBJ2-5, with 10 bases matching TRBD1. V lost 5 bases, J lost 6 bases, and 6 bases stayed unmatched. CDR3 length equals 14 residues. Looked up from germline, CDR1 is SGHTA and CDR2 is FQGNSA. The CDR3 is CASSPRQGAKTQYF. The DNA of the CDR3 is TGTGCCAGCAGCCCACGACAGGGGGCAAAGACCCAGTACTTC.

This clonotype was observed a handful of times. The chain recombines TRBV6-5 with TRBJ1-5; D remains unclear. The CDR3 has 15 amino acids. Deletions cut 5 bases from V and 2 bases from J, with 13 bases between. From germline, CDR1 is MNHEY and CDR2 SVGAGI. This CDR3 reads CASSMMVGGNQPQHF. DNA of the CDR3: TGTGCCAGCAGTATGATGGTAGGTGGCAATCAGCCCCAGCATTTT.

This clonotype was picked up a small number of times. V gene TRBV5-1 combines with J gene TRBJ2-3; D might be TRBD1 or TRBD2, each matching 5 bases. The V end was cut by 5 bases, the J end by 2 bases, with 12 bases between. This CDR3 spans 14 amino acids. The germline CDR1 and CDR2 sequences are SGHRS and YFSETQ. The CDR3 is CASRRDGVTDTQYF. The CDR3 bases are TGCGCCAGCAGGAGGGACGGAGTCACAGATACGCAGTATTTT.

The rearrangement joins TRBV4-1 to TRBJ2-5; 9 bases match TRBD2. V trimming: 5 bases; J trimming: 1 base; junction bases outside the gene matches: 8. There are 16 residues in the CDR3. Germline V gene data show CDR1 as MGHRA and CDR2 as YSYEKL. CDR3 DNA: TGCGCCAGCAGCGGGCCAAGCGGGGGGCGCCAAGAGACCCAGTACTTC. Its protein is CASSGPSGGRQETQYF.

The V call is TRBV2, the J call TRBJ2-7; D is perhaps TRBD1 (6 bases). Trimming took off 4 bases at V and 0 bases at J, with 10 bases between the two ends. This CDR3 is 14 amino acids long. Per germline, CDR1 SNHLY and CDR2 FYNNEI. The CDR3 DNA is TGTGCCAGCAGTGCTGACAGGAGCTCCTACGAGCAGTACTTC. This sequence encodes CASSADRSSYEQYF.

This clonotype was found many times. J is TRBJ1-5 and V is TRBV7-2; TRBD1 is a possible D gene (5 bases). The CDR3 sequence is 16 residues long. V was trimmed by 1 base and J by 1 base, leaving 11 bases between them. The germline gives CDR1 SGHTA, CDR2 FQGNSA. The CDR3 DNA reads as TGTGCCAGCAGCTTAGGTGGGGGAAGGAGCAATCAGCCCCAGCATTTT. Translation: CASSLGGGRSNQPQHF. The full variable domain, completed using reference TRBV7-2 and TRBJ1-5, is GAGVSQSPSNKVTEKGKDVELRCDPISGHTALYWYRQSLGQGLEFLIYFQGNSAPDKSGLPSDRFSAERTGGSVSTLTIQRTQQEDSAVYLCASSLGGGRSNQPQHFGDGTRLSIL.

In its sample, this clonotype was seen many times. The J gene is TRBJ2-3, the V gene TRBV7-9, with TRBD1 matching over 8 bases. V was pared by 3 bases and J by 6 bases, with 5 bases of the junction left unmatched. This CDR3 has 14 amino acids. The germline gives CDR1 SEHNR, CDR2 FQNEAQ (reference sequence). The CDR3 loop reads CASSLTGDMDTQYF. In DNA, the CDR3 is TGTGCCAGCAGCTTGACAGGGGATATGGATACGCAGTATTTT.